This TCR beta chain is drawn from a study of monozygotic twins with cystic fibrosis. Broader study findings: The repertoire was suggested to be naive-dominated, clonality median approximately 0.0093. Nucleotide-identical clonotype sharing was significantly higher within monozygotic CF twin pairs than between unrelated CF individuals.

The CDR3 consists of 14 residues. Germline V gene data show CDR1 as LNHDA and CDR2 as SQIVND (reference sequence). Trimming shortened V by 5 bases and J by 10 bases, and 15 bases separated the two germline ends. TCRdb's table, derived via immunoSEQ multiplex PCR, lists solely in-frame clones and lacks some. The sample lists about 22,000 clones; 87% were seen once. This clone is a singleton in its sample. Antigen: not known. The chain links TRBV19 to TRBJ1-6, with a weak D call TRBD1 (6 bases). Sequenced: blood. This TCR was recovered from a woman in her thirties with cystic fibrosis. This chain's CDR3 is CASSVQGFGSPLHF. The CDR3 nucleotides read TGTGCCAGTAGTGTGCAGGGGTTTGGGTCACCCCTCCACTTT.